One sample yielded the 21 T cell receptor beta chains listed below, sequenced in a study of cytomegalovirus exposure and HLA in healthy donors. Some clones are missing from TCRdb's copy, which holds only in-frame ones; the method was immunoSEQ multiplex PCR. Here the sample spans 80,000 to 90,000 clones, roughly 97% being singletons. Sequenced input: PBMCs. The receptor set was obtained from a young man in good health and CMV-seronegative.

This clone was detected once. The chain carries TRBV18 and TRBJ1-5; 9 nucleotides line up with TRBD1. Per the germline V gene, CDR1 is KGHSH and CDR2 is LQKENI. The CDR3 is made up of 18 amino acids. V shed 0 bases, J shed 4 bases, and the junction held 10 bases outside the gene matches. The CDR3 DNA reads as TGTGCCAGCTCACCACCGGAAACGGGACAGGGCACGAATCAGCCCCAGCATTTT. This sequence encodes CASSPPETGQGTNQPQHF.

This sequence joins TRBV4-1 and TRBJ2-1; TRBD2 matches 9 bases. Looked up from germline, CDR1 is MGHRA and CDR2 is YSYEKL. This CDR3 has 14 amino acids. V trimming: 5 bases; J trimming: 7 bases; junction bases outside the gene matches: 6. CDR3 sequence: CASSGLAGLNEQFF. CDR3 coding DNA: TGCGCCAGCAGCGGTCTAGCGGGATTAAATGAGCAGTTCTTC.

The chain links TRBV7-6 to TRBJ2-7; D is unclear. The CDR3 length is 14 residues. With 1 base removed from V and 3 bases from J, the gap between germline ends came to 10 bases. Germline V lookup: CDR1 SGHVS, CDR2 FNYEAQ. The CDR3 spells CASSLEVGSYEQYV. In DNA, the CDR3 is TGTGCCAGCAGCTTAGAAGTAGGTAGCTACGAGCAGTACGTC.

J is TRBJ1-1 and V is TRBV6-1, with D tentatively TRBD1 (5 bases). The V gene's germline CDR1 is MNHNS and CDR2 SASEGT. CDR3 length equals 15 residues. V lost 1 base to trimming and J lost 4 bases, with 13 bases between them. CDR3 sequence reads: CASSEEGGVGTEAFF. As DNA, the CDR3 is TGTGCCAGCAGTGAAGAAGGAGGGGTGGGCACTGAAGCTTTCTTT.

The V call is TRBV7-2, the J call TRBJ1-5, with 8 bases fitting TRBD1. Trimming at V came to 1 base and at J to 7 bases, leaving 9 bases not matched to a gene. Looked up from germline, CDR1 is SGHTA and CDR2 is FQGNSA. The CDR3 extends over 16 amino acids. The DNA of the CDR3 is TGTGCCAGCAGCTTAGTCCACTCAGGGGGCCGGCAGCCCCAGCATTTT. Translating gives CASSLVHSGGRQPQHF.

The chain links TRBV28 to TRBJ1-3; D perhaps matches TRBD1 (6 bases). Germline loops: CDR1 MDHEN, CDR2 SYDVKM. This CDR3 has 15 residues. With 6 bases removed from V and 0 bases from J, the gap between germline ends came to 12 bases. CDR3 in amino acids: CASRSTGSSGNTIYF. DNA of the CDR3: TGTGCCAGCAGGTCAACAGGGAGCTCTGGAAACACCATATATTTT.

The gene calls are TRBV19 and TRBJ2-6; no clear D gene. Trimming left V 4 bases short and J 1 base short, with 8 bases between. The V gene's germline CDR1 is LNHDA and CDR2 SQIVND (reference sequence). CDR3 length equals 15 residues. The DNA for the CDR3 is TGTGCCAGTAGTACCTCAGGATCTGGGGCCAACGTCCTGACTTTC. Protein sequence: CASSTSGSGANVLTF.

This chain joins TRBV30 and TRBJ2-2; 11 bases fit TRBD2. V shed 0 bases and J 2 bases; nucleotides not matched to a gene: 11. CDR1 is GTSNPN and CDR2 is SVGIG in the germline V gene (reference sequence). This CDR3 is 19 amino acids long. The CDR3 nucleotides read TGTGCCTGGAGTGTACTGCTAGCGGGAGGTCCCTTAAACACCGGGGAGCTGTTTTTT. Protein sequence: CAWSVLLAGGPLNTGELFF.

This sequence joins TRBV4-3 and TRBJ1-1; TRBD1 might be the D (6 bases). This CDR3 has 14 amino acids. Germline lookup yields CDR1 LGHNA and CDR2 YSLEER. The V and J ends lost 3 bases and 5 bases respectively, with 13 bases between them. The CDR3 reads CASSHGGGRTEAFF. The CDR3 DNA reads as TGCGCCAGCAGCCATGGGGGCGGTCGGACTGAAGCTTTCTTT.

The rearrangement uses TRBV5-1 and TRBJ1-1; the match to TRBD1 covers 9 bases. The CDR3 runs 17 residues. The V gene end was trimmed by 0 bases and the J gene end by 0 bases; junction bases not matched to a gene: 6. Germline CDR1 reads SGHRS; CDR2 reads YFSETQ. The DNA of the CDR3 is TGCGCCAGCAGCTTGGATGGGACAGGGAGAATGAACACTGAAGCTTTCTTT. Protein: CASSLDGTGRMNTEAFF.

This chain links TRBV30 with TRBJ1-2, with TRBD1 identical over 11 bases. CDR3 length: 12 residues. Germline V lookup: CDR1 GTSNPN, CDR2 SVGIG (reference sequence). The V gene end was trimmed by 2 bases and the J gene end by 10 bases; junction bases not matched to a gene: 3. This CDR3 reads CAWSTGQGAYTF. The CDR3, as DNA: TGTGCCTGGAGTACAGGACAGGGGGCCTACACCTTC.

CDR3 residues: CASSALAGAKNIQYF. In DNA form, the CDR3 reads TGTGCCAGCTCAGCGCTAGCGGGAGCCAAAAACATTCAGTACTTC. J is TRBJ2-4 and V is TRBV18; the match to TRBD2 covers 8 bases. This CDR3 is built from 15 residues. CDR1 and CDR2 from the germline V gene are KGHSH and LQKENI. After removal of 5 bases from V and 0 bases from J, the junction contained 3 bases not matched to a gene.

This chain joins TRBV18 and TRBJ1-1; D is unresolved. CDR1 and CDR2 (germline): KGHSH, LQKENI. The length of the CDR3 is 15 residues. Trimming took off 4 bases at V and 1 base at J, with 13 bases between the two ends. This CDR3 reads CASSRETGRNTEAFF. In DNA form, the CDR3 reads TGTGCCAGCTCACGAGAGACGGGGAGGAACACTGAAGCTTTCTTT.

CDR3 protein: CASSPHSSYEQYF. The CDR3 region has the DNA TGTGCCAGCAGCCCCCATAGCTCCTACGAGCAGTACTTC. The chain couples TRBV7-3 to TRBJ2-7; D uncertain. V was cut by 5 bases and J by 0 bases, with 8 bases left in between. CDR1 and CDR2 from the germline V gene are SGHTA and FQGTGA. This CDR3 comprises 13 residues.

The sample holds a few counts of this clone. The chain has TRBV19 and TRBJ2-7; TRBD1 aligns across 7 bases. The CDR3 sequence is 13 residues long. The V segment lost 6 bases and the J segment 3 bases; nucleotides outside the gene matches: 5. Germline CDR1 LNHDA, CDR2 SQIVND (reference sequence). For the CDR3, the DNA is TGTGCCAGTAGCCGACAGGGAAGCTACGAGCAGTACTTC. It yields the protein CASSRQGSYEQYF.

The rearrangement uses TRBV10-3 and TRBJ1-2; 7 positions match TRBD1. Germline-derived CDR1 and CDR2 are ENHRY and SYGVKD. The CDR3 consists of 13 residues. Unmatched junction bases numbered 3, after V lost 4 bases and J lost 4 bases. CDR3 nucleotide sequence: TGTGCCATCAGTGCCCGGGACAGCTATGGCTACACCTTC. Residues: CAISARDSYGYTF.

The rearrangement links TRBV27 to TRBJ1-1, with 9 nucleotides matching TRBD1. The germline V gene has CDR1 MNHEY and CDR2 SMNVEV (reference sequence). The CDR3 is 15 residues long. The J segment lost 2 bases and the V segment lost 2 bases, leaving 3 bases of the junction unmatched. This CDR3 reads CASSLRGQGNTEAFF. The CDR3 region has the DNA TGTGCCAGCAGTTTACGGGGACAGGGAAACACTGAAGCTTTCTTT.

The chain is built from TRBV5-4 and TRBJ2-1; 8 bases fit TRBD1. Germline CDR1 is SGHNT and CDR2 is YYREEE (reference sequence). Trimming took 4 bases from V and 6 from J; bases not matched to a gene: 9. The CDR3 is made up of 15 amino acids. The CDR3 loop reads CASSLRQGRLNEQFF. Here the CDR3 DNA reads TGTGCCAGCAGCCTGCGACAGGGGCGCCTCAATGAGCAGTTCTTC.

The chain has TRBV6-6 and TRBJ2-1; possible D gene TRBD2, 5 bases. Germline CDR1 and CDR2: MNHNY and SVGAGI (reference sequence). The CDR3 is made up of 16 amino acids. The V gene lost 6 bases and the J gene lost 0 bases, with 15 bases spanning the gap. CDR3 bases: TGTGCCAGCAGGATAGCTAGCCGTAGCTCCTACAATGAGCAGTTCTTC. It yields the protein CASRIASRSSYNEQFF.

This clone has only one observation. Here the CDR3 reads CASSPQGMEWYGYTF. CDR3 nucleotide sequence: TGTGCCAGTAGTCCTCAGGGGATGGAGTGGTATGGCTACACCTTC. J is TRBJ1-2 and V is TRBV19, with a tentative D call TRBD1 (6 bases). Trimming took 5 bases from V and 5 from J, leaving 18 bases between them. The CDR3 covers 15 residues. From germline, CDR1 is LNHDA and CDR2 SQIVND (reference sequence).

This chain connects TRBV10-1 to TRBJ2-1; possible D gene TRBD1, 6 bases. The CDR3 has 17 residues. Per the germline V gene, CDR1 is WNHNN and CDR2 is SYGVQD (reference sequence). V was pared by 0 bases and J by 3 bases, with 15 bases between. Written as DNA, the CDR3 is TGCGCCAGCAGTGAGTCGAGGGGGACCCCGGTCTACAATGAGCAGTTCTTC. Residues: CASSESRGTPVYNEQFF.